This TCR beta chain came from a study of read filtering for tumor transcriptome and immune sequencing. Study-wide background: The cohort had approximately 16 men and 14 women aged about 45 to 80, mean about 70 years. Revised staging placed eight or nine patients in R-ISS I, 15 to 20 in II, about 7 in III. RNA-seq yielded only roughly 75 to 1,300 TCR reads, IR-seq about 3.5 to 10.27 million.

This CDR3 contains 15 residues. Trimming cost V 2 bases and J 0 bases, with 10 bases left between them. This clonotype was observed many times. From approximately 430 ng of RNA, a library with molecular barcoded alpha/delta and beta/gamma adaptors was made. Using its own MiXCR run on the reads, TCRdb lists one record per CDR3 protein. The top ten clones hold around 18% of a sample with around 41,000 distinct CDR3 sequences, 11% to 15% of them seen once. The clonotype was recovered from a donor at least 40 years old with multiple myeloma. The J gene is TRBJ1-1, the V gene TRBV12-3 or TRBV12-4, with D unclear. The sequenced material came from a population of CD138-negative cells sorted from bone marrow. CDR3 sequence: CASSLIRQVNTEAFF. The CDR3, as DNA: TGTGCCAGCAGTTTAATTCGGCAGGTGAACACTGAAGCTTTCTTT.